This T cell receptor beta chain was documented in a study of blood T cell repertoires in COVID-19. The overall study: The United States, Italy and Spain supplied acute and convalescent COVID-19 samples. Sample material is recorded as cDNA or gDNA derived from T cells, B-cell-depleted T cells, or PBMCs.

Authors' methods: Reference gene primer amplification gave nucleated cell count estimates. Data came from immunoSEQ multiplex PCR; TCRdb stores just in-frame clones and leaves some out. The V and J calls and clone size were taken over from that table, and D and trimming were inferred from the DNA. The data show under 100,000 clones, around 82% seen once. During active infection, Seattle patients enrolled and were then monitored through disease. Unmatched junction bases numbered 7, after V lost 4 bases and J lost 6 bases. This CDR3 region has 14 residues. CDR1 and CDR2 (germline): LGHDT, YNNKEL (reference sequence).

This chain joins TRBV3-1 (or the pseudogene TRBV3-2) and TRBJ2-7; 9 bases line up with TRBD2. This sequence originates from a woman at least 80 years old with COVID-19, enrolled during active disease. Sample: peripheral blood. CDR3 sequence reads: CASSRVAGASEQYF. CDR3 bases: TGTGCCAGCAGCCGTGTAGCGGGAGCCTCCGAGCAGTACTTC.